The subject of this entry is one TCR beta chain. This sample is part of a study of cytomegalovirus exposure and HLA in healthy donors. Study overall: The same platform as the approximately 640 first-cohort repertoires was used for the 110 or so validation repertoires, a later analysis reported.

This CDR3 comprises 14 residues. The germline V gene has CDR1 SNHLY and CDR2 FYNNEI. V was shortened by 10 bases and J by 6 bases, with 18 bases between the two germline ends. Libraries were prepared by immunoSEQ multiplex PCR; TCRdb keeps only in-frame clonotypes and omits some of them. The sample contains over 200,000 clones, 75% to 90% of which appear only once. Donors were drawn from the approximately 120-subject validation cohort, separate from the 666-subject first cohort. The chain is built from TRBV2 and TRBJ2-2; D gene ambiguous. The sample comprised PBMCs. The clonotype was recovered from a woman in her 30s in good health and CMV-seropositive. The CDR3 loop is CATKSDVTAGELFF. CDR3 in DNA: TGTGCCACGAAGTCGGATGTAACCGCCGGGGAGCTGTTTTTT.